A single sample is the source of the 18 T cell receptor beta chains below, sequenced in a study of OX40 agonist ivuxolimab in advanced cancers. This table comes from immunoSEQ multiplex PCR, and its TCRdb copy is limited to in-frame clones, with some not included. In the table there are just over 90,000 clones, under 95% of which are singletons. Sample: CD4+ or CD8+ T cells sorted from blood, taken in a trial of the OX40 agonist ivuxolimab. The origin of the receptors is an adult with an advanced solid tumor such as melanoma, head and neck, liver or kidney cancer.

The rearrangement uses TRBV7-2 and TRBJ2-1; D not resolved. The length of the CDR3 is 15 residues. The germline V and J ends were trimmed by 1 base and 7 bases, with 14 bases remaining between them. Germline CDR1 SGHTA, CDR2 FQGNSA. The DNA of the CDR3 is TGTGCCAGCAGCTTAGGCCTCTTTGGGAATAATGAGCAGTTCTTC. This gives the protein CASSLGLFGNNEQFF.

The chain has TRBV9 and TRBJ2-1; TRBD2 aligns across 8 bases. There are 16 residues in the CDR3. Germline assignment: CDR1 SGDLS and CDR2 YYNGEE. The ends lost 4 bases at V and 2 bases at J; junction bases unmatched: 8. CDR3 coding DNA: TGTGCCAGCAGCCCCTGGACGGGAGGGACCTACAATGAGCAGTTCTTC. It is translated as CASSPWTGGTYNEQFF.

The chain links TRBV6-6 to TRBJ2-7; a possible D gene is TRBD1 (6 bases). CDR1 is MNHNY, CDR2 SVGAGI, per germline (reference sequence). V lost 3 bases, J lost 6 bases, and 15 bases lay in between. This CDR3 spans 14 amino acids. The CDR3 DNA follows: TGTGCCAGCAGTTATCAGGGGTTATCGTCCGAGCAGTACTTC. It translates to CASSYQGLSSEQYF.

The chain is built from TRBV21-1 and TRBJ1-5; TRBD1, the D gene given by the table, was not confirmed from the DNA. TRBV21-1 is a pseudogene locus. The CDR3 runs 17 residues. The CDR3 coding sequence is TGTGCCAGCCACATTCTGGGGACAGGGGAACACAATCAGCCCCAGCATTTT. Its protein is CASHILGTGEHNQPQHF.

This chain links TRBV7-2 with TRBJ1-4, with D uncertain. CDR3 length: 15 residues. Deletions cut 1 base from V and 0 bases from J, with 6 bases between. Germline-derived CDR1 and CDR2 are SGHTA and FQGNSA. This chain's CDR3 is CASSLVPATNEKLFF. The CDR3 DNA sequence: TGTGCCAGCAGCTTAGTTCCGGCAACTAATGAAAAACTGTTTTTT.

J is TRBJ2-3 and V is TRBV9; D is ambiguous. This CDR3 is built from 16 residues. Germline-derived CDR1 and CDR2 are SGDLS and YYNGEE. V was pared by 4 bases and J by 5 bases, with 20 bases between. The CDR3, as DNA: TGTGCCAGCAGCAGGGCCGGGTCCAGGTGGGGAGATACGCAGTATTTT. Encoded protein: CASSRAGSRWGDTQYF.

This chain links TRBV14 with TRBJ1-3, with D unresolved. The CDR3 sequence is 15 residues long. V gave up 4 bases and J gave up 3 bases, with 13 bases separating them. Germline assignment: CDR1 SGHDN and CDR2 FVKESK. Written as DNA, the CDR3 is TGTGCCAGCAGCCCAAACGCCGGGGTTGGAAACACCATATATTTT. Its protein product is CASSPNAGVGNTIYF.

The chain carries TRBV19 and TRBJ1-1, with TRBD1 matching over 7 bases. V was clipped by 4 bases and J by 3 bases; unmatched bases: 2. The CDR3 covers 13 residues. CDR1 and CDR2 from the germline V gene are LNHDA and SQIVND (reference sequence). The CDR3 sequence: CASSSRGDTEAFF. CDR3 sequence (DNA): TGTGCCAGTAGTAGCAGGGGGGACACTGAAGCTTTCTTT.

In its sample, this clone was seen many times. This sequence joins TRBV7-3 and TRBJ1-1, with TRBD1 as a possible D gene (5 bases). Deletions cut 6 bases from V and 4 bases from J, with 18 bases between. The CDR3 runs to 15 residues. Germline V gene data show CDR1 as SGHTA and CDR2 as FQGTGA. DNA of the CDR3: TGTGCCAGCAGACTTAGTCCAGGGTCTACCACTGAAGCTTTCTTT. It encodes CASRLSPGSTTEAFF.

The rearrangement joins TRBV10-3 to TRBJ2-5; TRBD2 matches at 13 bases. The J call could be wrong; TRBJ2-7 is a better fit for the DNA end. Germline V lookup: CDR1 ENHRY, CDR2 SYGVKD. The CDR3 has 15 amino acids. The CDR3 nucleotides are TGTGCCAGCACTAGCGGGAGGGCGCCCTCGGACGAGCAGTACTTC. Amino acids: CASTSGRAPSDEQYF.

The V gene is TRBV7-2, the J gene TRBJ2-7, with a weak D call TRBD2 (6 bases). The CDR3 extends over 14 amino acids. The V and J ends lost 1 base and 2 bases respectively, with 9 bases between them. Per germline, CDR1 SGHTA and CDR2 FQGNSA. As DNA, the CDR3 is TGTGCCAGCAGCTTAGGGCTAGCGACCTACGAGCAGTACTTC. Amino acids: CASSLGLATYEQYF. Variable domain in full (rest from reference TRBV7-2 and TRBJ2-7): GAGVSQSPSNKVTEKGKDVELRCDPISGHTALYWYRQSLGQGLEFLIYFQGNSAPDKSGLPSDRFSAERTGGSVSTLTIQRTQQEDSAVYLCASSLGLATYEQYFGPGTRLTVT.

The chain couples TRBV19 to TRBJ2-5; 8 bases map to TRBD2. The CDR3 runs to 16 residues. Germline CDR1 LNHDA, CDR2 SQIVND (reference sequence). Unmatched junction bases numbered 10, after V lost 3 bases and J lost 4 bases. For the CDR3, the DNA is TGTGCCAGTAGTATCCCGGGAGGGCCCAGTGGAGAGACCCAGTACTTC. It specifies CASSIPGGPSGETQYF.

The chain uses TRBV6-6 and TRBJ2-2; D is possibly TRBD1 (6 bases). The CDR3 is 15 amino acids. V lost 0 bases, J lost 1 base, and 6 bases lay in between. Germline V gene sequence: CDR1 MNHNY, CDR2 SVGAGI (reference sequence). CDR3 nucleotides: TGTGCCAGCAGTTACTCGGGACAGAACACCGGGGAGCTGTTTTTT. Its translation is CASSYSGQNTGELFF.

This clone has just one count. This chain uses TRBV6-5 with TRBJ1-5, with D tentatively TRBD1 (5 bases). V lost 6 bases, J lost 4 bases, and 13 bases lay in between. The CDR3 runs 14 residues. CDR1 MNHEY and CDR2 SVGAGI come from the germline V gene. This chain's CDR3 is CASSTGRLNQPQHF. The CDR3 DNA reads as TGTGCCAGCAGCACGGGACGGCTGAATCAGCCCCAGCATTTT.

The CDR3 region is CASSQDWPNEQFF. CDR3 DNA sequence: TGCGCCAGCAGCCAAGACTGGCCCAATGAGCAGTTCTTC. The chain is built from TRBV4-3 and TRBJ2-1; no definite D call. Trimming stripped 0 bases from V and 6 bases from J, with 6 bases between. CDR1 is LGHNA and CDR2 is YSLEER in the germline V gene. The CDR3 covers 13 residues.

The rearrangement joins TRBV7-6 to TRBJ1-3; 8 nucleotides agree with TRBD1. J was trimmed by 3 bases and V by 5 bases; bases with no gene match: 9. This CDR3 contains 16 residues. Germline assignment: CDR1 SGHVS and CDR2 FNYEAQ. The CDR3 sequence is CASSERTDRDGNTIYF. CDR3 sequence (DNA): TGTGCCAGCAGCGAAAGAACGGACAGGGATGGAAACACCATATATTTT.

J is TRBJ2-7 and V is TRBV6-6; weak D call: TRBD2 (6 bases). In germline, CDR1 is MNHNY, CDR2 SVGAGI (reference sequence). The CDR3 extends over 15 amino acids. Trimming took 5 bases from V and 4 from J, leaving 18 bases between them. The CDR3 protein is CASSPQTGTAYEQYF. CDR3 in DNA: TGTGCCAGCAGTCCCCAAACCGGGACTGCGTACGAGCAGTACTTC.

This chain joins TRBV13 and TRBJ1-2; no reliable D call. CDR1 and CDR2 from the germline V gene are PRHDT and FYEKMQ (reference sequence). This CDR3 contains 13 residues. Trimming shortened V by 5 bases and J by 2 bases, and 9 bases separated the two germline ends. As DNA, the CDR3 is TGTGCCAGCAGCCTCTCCCGGAACTATGGCTACACCTTC. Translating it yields CASSLSRNYGYTF.